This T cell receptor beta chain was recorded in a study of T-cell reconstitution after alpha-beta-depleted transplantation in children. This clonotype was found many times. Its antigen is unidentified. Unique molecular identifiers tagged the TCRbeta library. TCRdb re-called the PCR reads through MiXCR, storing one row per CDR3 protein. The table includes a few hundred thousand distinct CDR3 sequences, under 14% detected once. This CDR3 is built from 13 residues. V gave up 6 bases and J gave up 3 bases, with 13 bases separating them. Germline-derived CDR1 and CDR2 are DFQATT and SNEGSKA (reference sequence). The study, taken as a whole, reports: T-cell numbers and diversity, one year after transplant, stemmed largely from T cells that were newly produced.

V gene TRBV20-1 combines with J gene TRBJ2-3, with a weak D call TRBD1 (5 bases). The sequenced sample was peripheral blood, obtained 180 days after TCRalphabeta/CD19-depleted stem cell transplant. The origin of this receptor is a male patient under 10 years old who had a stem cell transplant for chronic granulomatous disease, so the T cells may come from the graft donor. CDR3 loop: CSAERTSTDTQYF. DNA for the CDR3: TGCAGTGCCGAAAGGACATCAACAGATACGCAGTATTTT.